These T cell receptor beta chains were read from a single sample in a study of CD8 T cells in Susac syndrome. A single record per CDR3 protein comes from TCRdb applying MiXCR to the immunoSEQ multiplex PCR reads. Of around 160,000 distinct CDR3 sequences in the sample, around 96% were seen once. The sequenced sample was CD4+ T cells from PBMCs. All receptors derive from a human donor in good health. Both conserved end residues are part of each CDR3. D genes are given only for firm matches. Clone size is shown for a subset of rows, as once, few, many or a class of expanded clone.

abundance | j_gene | d_gene | v_gene | CDR3nt | CDR3aa
NA | TRBJ2-7 | TRBD1 | TRBV4-2 | TGTGCCAGCAGCACCCGCCCGGGACAGGGATACGAGCAGTACTTC | CASSTRPGQGYEQYF
NA | TRBJ2-7 | NA | TRBV20-1 | TGCAGTGCGGGGATATCCTACGAGCAGTACTTC | CSAGISYEQYF
once | TRBJ2-2 | TRBD1 | TRBV9 | TGTGCCAGCAGCACCACCCCATCGACAGGGAGCGGGGAGCTGTTTTTT | CASSTTPSTGSGELFF
NA | TRBJ2-1 | TRBD2 | TRBV7-8 | TGTGCCAGCAGAGAGGGGCTAGCGGGGAGGGATGAGCAGTTCTTC | CASREGLAGRDEQFF
NA | TRBJ2-5 | NA | TRBV4-3 | TGCGCCAGCAGCCAAGAACGAGTGAACTGGGAGACCCAGTACTTC | CASSQERVNWETQYF
NA | TRBJ2-3 | TRBD2 | TRBV27 | TGTGCCAGCAGGTCCCCTAGCGGGGGCACAGATACGCAGTATTTT | CASRSPSGGTDTQYF
once | TRBJ2-5 | TRBD2 | TRBV3-1 | TGTGCCAGCAGCCCTATGCGGGGGGGCGTAGAGACCCAGTACTTC | CASSPMRGGVETQYF
NA | TRBJ2-5 | NA | TRBV30 | TGTGCCTGGAGCCCCCAGGGGGGGGACCTACAAGAGACCCAGTACTTC | CAWSPQGGDLQETQYF
NA | TRBJ2-5 | NA | TRBV29-1 | TGCAGCGTTGTCCGACAGGAAGAGACCCAGTACTTC | CSVVRQEETQYF
NA | TRBJ1-1 | NA | TRBV9 | TGTGCCAGCAGCGTAGTGTGGAATCTGAACACTGAAGCTTTCTTT | CASSVVWNLNTEAFF
NA | TRBJ1-1 | TRBD1 | TRBV3-1 | TGTGCCAGCAGCTCGGACAGGGTATCGTCGGCTTTCTTT | CASSSDRVSSAFF
NA | TRBJ1-4 | NA | TRBV27 | TGTGCCAGCAGTTTCCGGGATGAAAAACTGTTTTTT | CASSFRDEKLFF
NA | TRBJ2-1 | TRBD2 | TRBV9 | TGTGCCAGCAGCCGGACCGGGACTAGCGGGGGAAGCTCCTACAATGAGCAGTTCTTC | CASSRTGTSGGSSYNEQFF
NA | TRBJ2-3 | NA | TRBV4-2 | TGTGCCAGCAGCCACTCCCAGGCGGGAGATACGCAGTATTTT | CASSHSQAGDTQYF
NA | TRBJ2-7 | NA | TRBV10-3 | TGTGCCATCAGTGAGTCGATCGACAGGCCCTACGAGCAGTACTTC | CAISESIDRPYEQYF
NA | TRBJ2-3 | NA | TRBV6-6 | TGTGCCAGCAGTTACTCTGGACAGTCGTATACGCAGTATTTT | CASSYSGQSYTQYF
NA | TRBJ2-1 | TRBD1 | TRBV20-1 | TGCAGTGCTCGACAGGGGAGCTCCTACAATGAGCAGTTCTTC | CSARQGSSYNEQFF
once | TRBJ2-5 | TRBD1 | TRBV2 | TGTGCCAGCAGTGGTTGGACAGGGATTGGAGAGACCCAGTACTTC | CASSGWTGIGETQYF
NA | TRBJ1-6 | TRBD1 | TRBV7-2 | TGTGCCAGCAGCTACACCGGGACAGGGACCTACTCACCCCTCCACTTT | CASSYTGTGTYSPLHF
NA | TRBJ2-3 | NA | TRBV20-1 | TGCAGTGCTAACCAGGGAGGCACAGATACGCAGTATTTT | CSANQGGTDTQYF
NA | TRBJ2-7 | TRBD1 | TRBV9 | TGTGCCAGCAGCCCAGGACAGGATTACTACGAGCAGTACTTC | CASSPGQDYYEQYF
once | TRBJ2-7 | NA | TRBV3-1 | TGTGCCAGCAGCCAAGAGAGAATCCACCTCTACGAGCAGTACTTC | CASSQERIHLYEQYF